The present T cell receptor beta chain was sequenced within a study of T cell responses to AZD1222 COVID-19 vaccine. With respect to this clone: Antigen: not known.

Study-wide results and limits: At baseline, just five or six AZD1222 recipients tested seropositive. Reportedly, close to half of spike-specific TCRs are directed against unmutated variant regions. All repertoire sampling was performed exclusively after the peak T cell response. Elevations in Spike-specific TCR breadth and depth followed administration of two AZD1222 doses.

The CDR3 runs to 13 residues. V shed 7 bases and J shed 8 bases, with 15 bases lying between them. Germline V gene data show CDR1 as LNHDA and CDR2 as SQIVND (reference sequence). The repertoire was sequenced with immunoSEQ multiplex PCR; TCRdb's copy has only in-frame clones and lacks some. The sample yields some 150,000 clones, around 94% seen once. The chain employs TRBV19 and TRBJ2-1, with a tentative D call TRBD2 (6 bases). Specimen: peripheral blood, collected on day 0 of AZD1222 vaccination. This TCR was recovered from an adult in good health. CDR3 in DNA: TGTGCCAGTACGCTCGGGGGAGTCGATGAGCAGTTCTTC. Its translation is CASTLGGVDEQFF.